A single sample is the source of the 2 T cell receptor beta chains below, sequenced in a study of T cell changes during pregnancy in multiple sclerosis (dated by TCRdb to the late 2010s). Libraries were built with the immunoSEQ multiplex PCR assay. This immuneACCESS table, as held by TCRdb, lists in-frame sequences with V and J called but not all clones. Of the missing ones, under half trace to an unresolved V gene in checked studies; the others have no known cause. The sample contains about 35,000 clones, nearly 95% of them found a single time. The top ten clonotypes cover around 0.41% of the sample. Sequenced material: CD4+ T cells from peripheral blood mononuclear cells, taken in the third trimester of pregnancy. Source of these receptors: a female donor in good health, enrolled as a control in a pregnancy study.

The V and J genes are TRBV5-1 and TRBJ2-7; possibly TRBD2 for D (6 bases). CDR1 and CDR2 from the germline V gene are SGHRS and YFSETQ. The length of the CDR3 is 14 residues. V lost 4 bases to trimming and J lost 7 bases, with 18 bases between them. CDR3 bases: TGCGCCAGCAGCGGGGGGACCGAAGCTAGGGAGCAGTACTTC. As protein: CASSGGTEAREQYF.

For the CDR3, the DNA is TGTGCCAGCAGCTTTGCGGGACAGGGTCCCCAAGAGACCCAGTACTTC. This translates into CASSFAGQGPQETQYF. V and J are TRBV5-5 and TRBJ2-5, with 9 bases that match TRBD1. J was trimmed by 1 base and V by 2 bases; bases with no gene match: 6. CDR3 size: 16 residues. Per the germline V gene, CDR1 is SGHKS and CDR2 is YYEKEE (reference sequence).